This is a list of T cell receptor beta chains from one sample in a study of shared clonotypes between healthy human individuals. Sequencing was performed with immunoSEQ multiplex PCR; in TCRdb, only in-frame clones are kept and a portion is missing. The sample lists approximately 2,200,000 clones, approximately 94% seen once, with under 2% in the top ten. Sequencing was carried out using naive CD8+ T cells from PBMCs. The receptors stem from a man younger than 35 in good health. Some clones in this sample may be carry-over from other donors' samples. The CDR3 runs from the conserved cysteine through the conserved F or W. A D gene is named only where the DNA matches it firmly. Some rows have no size entry. The others give once, few or many, or a class for an expanded clone.

length	J	size	D	V	DNA	CDR3
12	TRBJ1-1	.	.	TRBV2	TGTGCCGCCAGCTGGGGCCCCGCTGAAGCTTTCTTT	CAASWGPAEAFF
15	TRBJ2-1	.	TRBD2	TRBV27	TGTGCCAGCAGTCTTCTAGCGGGACCCTACAATGAGCAGTTCTTC	CASSLLAGPYNEQFF
15	TRBJ2-1	.	TRBD2	TRBV7-9	TGTGCCAGCTCCCCTTTAGCGGGAGTGCACAATGAGCAGTTCTTC	CASSPLAGVHNEQFF
12	TRBJ2-7	.	.	TRBV5-1	TGCGCCAGCAGCTTGAACCGCTACGAGCAGTACTTC	CASSLNRYEQYF
14	TRBJ2-1	.	.	TRBV2	TGTGCCAGATCTCCCGGGACTCCGAGGAATGAGCAGTTCTTC	CARSPGTPRNEQFF
14	TRBJ1-1	.	.	TRBV13	TGTGCCAGCAGCTTTCCTTCCGGGGGCACAGAAGCTTTCTTT	CASSFPSGGTEAFF
14	TRBJ2-7	.	.	TRBV4-1	TGCGCCAGCAGCCCCCCCCGGCAGCTCCACGAGCAGTACTTC	CASSPPRQLHEQYF
15	TRBJ2-1	once	.	TRBV28	TGTGCCAGCAGTTCCAGACTGGCCCTCTACACTGAGCAGTTCTTC	CASSSRLALYTEQFF
17	TRBJ1-1	.	.	TRBV4-1	TGCGCCAGCAGCCAAGCGATCCGGGGTTGGGTGAACACTGAAGCTTTCTTT	CASSQAIRGWVNTEAFF
13	TRBJ2-1	.	.	TRBV11-2	TGTGCCAGCAGCACCGGGGTCGCCGGTGAGCAGTTCTTC	CASSTGVAGEQFF
13	TRBJ2-7	.	.	TRBV6-1	TGTGCCAGCAGTGGCCCGGGAATCAGCGAGCAGTACTTC	CASSGPGISEQYF
16	TRBJ2-1	.	.	TRBV9	TGTGCCAGCAGCGTAAGACGGGACGGACTAAACAATGAGCAGTTCTTC	CASSVRRDGLNNEQFF
15	TRBJ1-2	once	.	TRBV19	TGTGCCACCCGGACAGACTCCTTCCATAACTATGGCTACACCTTC	CATRTDSFHNYGYTF
18	TRBJ2-2	.	TRBD1	TRBV7-2	TGTGCCAGCAGCTGGGTTACTAGGGGGACAGCTCTCACCGGGGAGCTGTTTTTT	CASSWVTRGTALTGELFF
14	TRBJ2-3	.	.	TRBV6-5	TGTGCCAGCAGTCCCCGGGACAGCACAGATACGCAGTATTTT	CASSPRDSTDTQYF
16	TRBJ2-5	.	.	TRBV6-6	TGTGCCAGCAGTTTAAGTCCGGGACACCGCCAAGAGACCCAGTACTTC	CASSLSPGHRQETQYF
18	TRBJ1-2	.	.	TRBV28	TGTGCCAGCACCCCGAGTGGGGACATCCAAGTTGGGGGCTCTGGCTACACCTTC	CASTPSGDIQVGGSGYTF
15	TRBJ1-4	.	TRBD1	TRBV7-6	TGTGCCAGCAGCTCCGACAGGGAAGGGGGTGAAAAACTGTTTTTT	CASSSDREGGEKLFF
16	TRBJ2-3	.	.	TRBV5-1	TGCGCCAGCAGCCCAGTGTGGGACATAAACACAGATACGCAGTATTTT	CASSPVWDINTDTQYF
15	TRBJ1-5	.	.	TRBV27	TGTGCCAGCAGTTTAGGGGGGGCCCTTAATCAGCCCCAGCATTTT	CASSLGGALNQPQHF
12	TRBJ1-4	once	.	TRBV27	TGTGCCAGCAGTTTATTGGGGGGAAAACTGTTTTTT	CASSLLGGKLFF
16	TRBJ2-7	.	TRBD2	TRBV4-2	TGTGCCAGCAGCCAAGAATGGAGGCTAGCGGCTTACGAGCAGTACTTC	CASSQEWRLAAYEQYF
15	TRBJ2-1	.	.	TRBV29-1	TGCAGCGCCCTTGACCGGGTTAGCTCCTACAATGAGCAGTTCTTC	CSALDRVSSYNEQFF
14	TRBJ1-2	.	.	TRBV14	TGTGCCAGCAGCCAAGGTTGGGGTTTGGGTGGCTACACCTTC	CASSQGWGLGGYTF
13	TRBJ2-1	.	.	TRBV14	TGTGCCAGCAGCCAAGTTTTCTACAATGAGCAGTTCTTC	CASSQVFYNEQFF
13	TRBJ2-2	.	.	TRBV27	TGTGCCAGCAGTGGGCGAAACACCGGGGAGCTGTTTTTT	CASSGRNTGELFF
18	TRBJ2-6	.	.	TRBV10-1	TGCGCCAGCAGTGAGGTTTACCCAACCCTGAGGGGGGCCAACGTCCTGACTTTC	CASSEVYPTLRGANVLTF
15	TRBJ2-3	.	.	TRBV7-8	TGTGCCAGCAGCTTACCTCCGGGACACACAGATACGCAGTATTTT	CASSLPPGHTDTQYF
14	TRBJ2-1	.	TRBD1	TRBV7-8	TGTGCCAGCAGCTTAGCCAGGGGGAGCAATGAGCAGTTCTTC	CASSLARGSNEQFF
16	TRBJ2-3	.	TRBD2	TRBV4-1	TGCGCCAGCAGCCAAGCCCCTAGCGGTAGCACAGATACGCAGTATTTT	CASSQAPSGSTDTQYF
15	TRBJ2-1	once	TRBD2	TRBV7-9	TGTGCCAGCAGCTTAGGCGGGAGTGTGCTTGATGAGCAGTTCTTC	CASSLGGSVLDEQFF
15	TRBJ2-3	.	TRBD1	TRBV5-1	TGCGCCAGCAGCCCCGGGACAGATCTTGGAGATACGCAGTATTTT	CASSPGTDLGDTQYF
15	TRBJ1-2	.	.	TRBV11-1	TGTGCCAGCAGCTTACGACAGGCCCCCAACTATGGCTACACCTTC	CASSLRQAPNYGYTF
15	TRBJ2-7	.	.	TRBV27	TGTGCCAGCAGCCCGGGCCCCGGGAGCTCCTACGAGCAGTACTTC	CASSPGPGSSYEQYF
16	TRBJ1-6	.	.	TRBV28	TGTGCCAGCAATTCCCCCCGGGGTGGCGATAATTCACCCCTCCACTTT	CASNSPRGGDNSPLHF
14	TRBJ2-7	.	.	TRBV11-1	TGTGCCAGCAGCGCGTTGCAGGGGTCTTACGAGCAGTACTTC	CASSALQGSYEQYF
15	TRBJ1-1	.	TRBD1	TRBV13	TGTGCCAGCAGCTTGGGACAGGGGGTGGGCACTGAAGCTTTCTTT	CASSLGQGVGTEAFF
15	TRBJ2-1	.	.	TRBV9	TGTGCCAGCAGCCGGGGGCTAGCGGAGTACAATGAGCAGTTCTTC	CASSRGLAEYNEQFF
15	TRBJ2-7	.	TRBD2	TRBV7-9	TGTGCCAGCAGCACCACCGGGACTAGCATCTACGAGCAGTACTTC	CASSTTGTSIYEQYF
16	TRBJ2-7	.	.	TRBV11-2	TGTGCCAGCAGCGCCAGGACGGGATTGGATCTCGGCGAGCAGTACTTC	CASSARTGLDLGEQYF
17	TRBJ2-7	.	TRBD2	TRBV28	TGTGCCAGCAGTTCAATAAGCCGGGACTACTCCCCCTACGAGCAGTACTTC	CASSSISRDYSPYEQYF
14	TRBJ1-1	once	.	TRBV6-5	TGTGCCAGCAGTTATCGGGTCCCGGACACTGAAGCTTTCTTT	CASSYRVPDTEAFF
15	TRBJ2-5	.	.	TRBV4-1	TGCGCCAGCAGCCAAGAGAGGGACTTCCAAGAGACCCAGTACTTC	CASSQERDFQETQYF
15	TRBJ1-1	.	.	TRBV6-5	TGTGCCAGCAGTTACACCCGGGACACTAACACTGAAGCTTTCTTT	CASSYTRDTNTEAFF
15	TRBJ2-1	.	TRBD2	TRBV6-5	TGTGCCAGCAGTTACGGCGGGAGGGTCTACAATGAGCAGTTCTTC	CASSYGGRVYNEQFF
12	TRBJ1-2	.	TRBD1	TRBV2	TGTGCCAGCAGTGATACAGGGGATGGCTACACCTTC	CASSDTGDGYTF
15	TRBJ1-5	.	.	TRBV19	TGTGCCAGTAGTATAGGGTACAGGGCTAATCAGCCCCAGCATTTT	CASSIGYRANQPQHF
14	TRBJ2-1	.	TRBD1	TRBV27	TGTGCCAGCAGTTTCCAGGGGGCAGGCAATGAGCAGTTCTTC	CASSFQGAGNEQFF
13	TRBJ2-3	.	TRBD2	TRBV6-5	TGTGCCAGCAGTTATTCGGGAGGGGATACGCAGTATTTT	CASSYSGGDTQYF
14	TRBJ2-7	once	TRBD2	TRBV5-1	TGCGCCAGCAGTCCGGGACTAGCGGGCTCCGAGCAGTACTTC	CASSPGLAGSEQYF